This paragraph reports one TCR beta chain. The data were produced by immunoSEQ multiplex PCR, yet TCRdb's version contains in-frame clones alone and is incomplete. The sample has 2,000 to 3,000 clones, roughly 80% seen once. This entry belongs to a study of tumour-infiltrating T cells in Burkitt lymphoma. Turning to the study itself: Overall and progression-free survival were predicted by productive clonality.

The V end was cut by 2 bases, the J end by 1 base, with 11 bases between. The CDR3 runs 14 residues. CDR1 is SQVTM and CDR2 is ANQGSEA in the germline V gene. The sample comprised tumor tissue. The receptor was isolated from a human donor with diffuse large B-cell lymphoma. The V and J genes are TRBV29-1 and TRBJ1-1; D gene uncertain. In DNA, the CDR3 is TGCAGCGTTGAACCCCCCTCGCGGAACACTGAAGCTTTCTTT. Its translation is CSVEPPSRNTEAFF.